Presented here are 9 T cell receptor beta chains from one specimen sequenced in a study of OX40 agonist ivuxolimab in advanced cancers. The assay was immunoSEQ multiplex PCR, and TCRdb's table has in-frame clones only and misses some. The table includes over 100,000 clones, more than 85% detected once. The sample here was CD4+ or CD8+ T cells sorted from blood, taken in a trial of the OX40 agonist ivuxolimab. The receptors shown here come from an adult with an advanced solid tumor such as melanoma, head and neck, liver or kidney cancer.

In its sample, this clone was seen once. The J gene is TRBJ2-2, the V gene TRBV9; tentative D call: TRBD2 (6 bases). Germline CDR1 SGDLS, CDR2 YYNGEE. The length of the CDR3 is 19 residues. V shed 0 bases and J shed 7 bases, with 25 bases lying between them. This CDR3 is CASSVAPGGSGNLNGELFF. CDR3 nucleotide sequence: TGTGCCAGCAGCGTAGCTCCCGGGGGTTCGGGAAACCTAAACGGGGAGCTGTTTTTT.

The gene calls are TRBV19 and TRBJ2-6, with D perhaps TRBD2 (5 bases). This CDR3 has 13 residues. Germline V CDR1 and CDR2: LNHDA, SQIVND (reference sequence). V lost 10 bases to trimming and J lost 0 bases, with 7 bases between them. The CDR3 DNA is TGTGCCATAGGGAGCTCTGGGGCCAACGTCCTGACTTTC. It yields the protein CAIGSSGANVLTF.

The CDR3 region is CASSQGQDYEQYF. CDR3 DNA sequence: TGTGCCAGCAGCCAGGGACAGGACTACGAGCAGTACTTC. The J gene is TRBJ2-7, the V gene TRBV5-4; the match to TRBD1 covers 8 bases. Trimming removed 4 bases from V and 3 bases from J; junction bases left unmatched: 3. The CDR3 has 13 amino acids. Germline-derived CDR1 and CDR2 are SGHNT and YYREEE (reference sequence).

This sequence joins TRBV6-4 and TRBJ1-2, with D hard to call. V was clipped by 6 bases and J by 5 bases, with 4 bases between them. Germline V lookup: CDR1 MRHNA, CDR2 SNTAGT. The CDR3 is 10 residues long. CDR3 nucleotide sequence: TGTGCCAGCAGCGAATATGGCTACACCTTC. Protein: CASSEYGYTF.

The chain carries TRBV27 and TRBJ2-7; no firm D call. The germline gives CDR1 MNHEY, CDR2 SMNVEV (reference sequence). The CDR3 has 14 amino acids. V lost 6 bases and J 2 bases, leaving 14 bases between the germline ends. This CDR3 reads CASRLSPRTYEQYF. The CDR3 DNA reads as TGTGCCAGCAGGCTCTCGCCTAGGACCTACGAGCAGTACTTC.

The chain is built from TRBV7-9 and TRBJ2-7; 14 positions match TRBD2. Germline-derived CDR1 and CDR2 are SEHNR and FQNEAQ (reference sequence). V lost 7 bases and J lost 0; bases outside the gene matches: 5. The CDR3 totals 16 residues. CDR3 sequence reads: CASIRTSGGLSYEQYF. CDR3 nucleotides: TGTGCCAGCATCAGGACTAGCGGGGGGCTCTCCTACGAGCAGTACTTC.

The V and J genes are TRBV7-9 and TRBJ1-4; tentatively, D is TRBD1 (6 bases). This CDR3 contains 15 residues. Trimming shortened V by 0 bases and J by 2 bases, and 7 bases separated the two germline ends. Per germline, CDR1 SEHNR and CDR2 FQNEAQ (reference sequence). The CDR3 region is CASSLARGTNEKLFF. The DNA of the CDR3 is TGTGCCAGCAGCTTAGCGAGGGGGACTAATGAAAAACTGTTTTTT.

The chain has TRBV5-4 and TRBJ2-3, with D unresolved. The germline V and J ends were trimmed by 6 bases and 0 bases, with 17 bases remaining between them. CDR3 size: 16 residues. In germline, CDR1 is SGHNT, CDR2 YYREEE (reference sequence). The CDR3 spells CASTVASPSSTDTQYF. Written as DNA, the CDR3 is TGTGCCAGCACCGTAGCCTCCCCCTCCAGCACAGATACGCAGTATTTT.

J is TRBJ1-1 and V is TRBV18, with D perhaps TRBD1 (5 bases). This CDR3 comprises 15 residues. V lost 5 bases and J lost 1, with 14 bases in between. Looked up from germline, CDR1 is KGHSH and CDR2 is LQKENI. The CDR3 DNA sequence: TGTGCCAGCTCAGCTCAGGGTTCATGGAACACTGAAGCTTTCTTT. Residues: CASSAQGSWNTEAFF.